The present TCR beta chain was sequenced within a study of CD8+ T cells in alopecia areata. Notes on the study in general: Compared with mice, patients displayed less clear TCR sharing, possibly for HLA-related reasons. Besides other cells, scalp samples also yield sequences of resident alphabeta T cells from normal skin.

To note about this clone: Its specificity is not known.

Germline V gives CDR1 SQVTM, CDR2 ANQGSEA. V was clipped by 5 bases and J by 1 base, with 8 bases between them. The CDR3 extends over 12 amino acids. Sequencing templates came from extracted RNA that was reverse transcribed into cDNA. Generated by immunoSEQ multiplex PCR, the TCRdb table keeps only in-frame clones and is missing some. The sample yields roughly 200,000 clones, 45% to 70% seen once. Sequencing was done on a sample of CD8+ T cells sorted from blood. The TCR originated in a human donor in good health. The chain has TRBV29-1 and TRBJ1-2, with a tentative D call TRBD1 (5 bases). As DNA, the CDR3 is TGCAGCGTTAATGGGGGTAACTATGGCTACACCTTC. Its protein is CSVNGGNYGYTF.